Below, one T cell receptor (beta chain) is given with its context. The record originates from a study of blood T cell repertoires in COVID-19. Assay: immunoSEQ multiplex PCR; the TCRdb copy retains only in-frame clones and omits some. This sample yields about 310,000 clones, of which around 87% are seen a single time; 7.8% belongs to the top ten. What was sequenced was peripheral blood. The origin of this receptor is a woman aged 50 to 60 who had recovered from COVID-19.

Here the CDR3 reads CAKIGGLRGETQYF. CDR3 sequence (DNA): TGTGCCAAGATCGGGGGGCTCAGAGGGGAGACCCAGTACTTC. The chain is built from TRBV14 and TRBJ2-5; TRBD2 is a possible D gene (7 bases). Germline CDR1 and CDR2: SGHDN and FVKESK. CDR3 size: 14 residues. Trimming shortened V by 10 bases and J by 5 bases, and 20 bases separated the two germline ends. Combining the CDR3 with reference TRBV14 and TRBJ2-5 gives the whole variable domain EAGVTQFPSHSVIEKGQTVTLRCDPISGHDNLYWYRRVMGKEIKFLLHFVKESKQDESGMPNNRFLAERTGGTYSTLKVQPAELEDSGVYFCAKIGGLRGETQYFGPGTRLLVL.